Included here is one T cell receptor beta chain sequence, with context. The treatment here: preoperative locoregional IRX-2 cytokine immunotherapy. This phase Ib study tested locoregional IRX-2 cytokine immunotherapy given before surgery. This specimen comes from a study of preoperative IRX-2 immunotherapy in early breast cancer. Clones were read by immunoSEQ multiplex PCR, and TCRdb kept only the in-frame ones, dropping some. The table records more than 25,000 clones, around 90% of them present only once. V was clipped by 1 base and J by 5 bases; unmatched bases: 11. The CDR3 totals 17 residues. Germline V lookup: CDR1 SGHAT, CDR2 FQNNGV.

The material was obtained from a patient treated with IRX-2 immunotherapy. V is TRBV11-2 and J is TRBJ2-5, with TRBD2 matching over 9 bases. The sequence derives from a human donor with breast cancer. The CDR3 loop reads CASSLGGSGGGGETQYF. As DNA, the CDR3 is TGTGCCAGCAGCTTAGGGGGTAGCGGGGGCGGAGGGGAGACCCAGTACTTC.